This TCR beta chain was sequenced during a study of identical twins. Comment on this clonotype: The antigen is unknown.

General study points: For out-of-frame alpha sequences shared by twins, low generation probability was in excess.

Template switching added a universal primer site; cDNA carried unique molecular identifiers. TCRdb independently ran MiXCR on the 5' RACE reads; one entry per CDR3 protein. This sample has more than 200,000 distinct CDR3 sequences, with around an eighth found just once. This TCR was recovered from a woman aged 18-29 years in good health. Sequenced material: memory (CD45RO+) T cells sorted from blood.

The CDR3 DNA sequence: TGTGCCAGCTCCCCGAGGCTAGCGGAGGGGCAAGAGACCCAGTACTTC. It encodes CASSPRLAEGQETQYF. The chain has TRBV18 and TRBJ2-5; 7 nucleotides match TRBD2. The CDR3 loop spans 16 amino acids. V gave up 6 bases and J gave up 2 bases; unmatched junction bases: 12. Looked up from germline, CDR1 is KGHSH and CDR2 is LQKENI. The complete variable domain, with remaining parts taken from reference TRBV18 and TRBJ2-5, reads NAGVMQNPRHLVRRRGQEARLRCSPMKGHSHVYWYRQLPEEGLKFMVYLQKENIIDESGMPKERFSAEFPKEGPSILRIQQVVRGDSAAYFCASSPRLAEGQETQYFGPGTRLLVL.